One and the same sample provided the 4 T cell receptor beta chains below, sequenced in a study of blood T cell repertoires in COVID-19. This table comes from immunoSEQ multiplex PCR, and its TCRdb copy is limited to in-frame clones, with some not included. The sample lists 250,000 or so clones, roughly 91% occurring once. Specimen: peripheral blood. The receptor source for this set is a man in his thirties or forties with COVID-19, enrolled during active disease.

In DNA, the CDR3 is TGTGCCAGCAGTGAAGGGGACTCGAAAGACGGGGAGCTGTTTTTT. Protein: CASSEGDSKDGELFF. This chain connects TRBV2 to TRBJ2-2, with D perhaps matching TRBD2 (6 bases). Germline V gene sequence: CDR1 SNHLY, CDR2 FYNNEI. This CDR3 has 15 residues. The V end lost 1 base, the J end lost 7 bases, and 13 bases lay between the germline ends.

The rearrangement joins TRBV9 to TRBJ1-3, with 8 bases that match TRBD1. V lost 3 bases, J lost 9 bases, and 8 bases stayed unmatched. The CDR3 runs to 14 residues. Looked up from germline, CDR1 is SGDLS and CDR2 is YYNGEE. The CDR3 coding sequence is TGTGCCAGCAGCGACGGACAGGGTGGCGGCACCATATATTTT. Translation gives CASSDGQGGGTIYF.

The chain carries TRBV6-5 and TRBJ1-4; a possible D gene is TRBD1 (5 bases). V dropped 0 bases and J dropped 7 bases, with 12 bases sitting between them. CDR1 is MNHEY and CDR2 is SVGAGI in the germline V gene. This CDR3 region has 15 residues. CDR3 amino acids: CASSYSTVGPEKLFF. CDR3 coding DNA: TGTGCCAGCAGTTACTCGACAGTCGGACCTGAAAAACTGTTTTTT.

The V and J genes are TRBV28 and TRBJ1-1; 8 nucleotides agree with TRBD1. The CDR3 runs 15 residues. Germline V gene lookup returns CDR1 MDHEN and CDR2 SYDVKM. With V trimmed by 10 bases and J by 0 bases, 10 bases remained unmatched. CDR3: CATGRQGSMNTEAFF. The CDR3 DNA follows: TGTGCCACGGGGAGACAGGGGTCGATGAACACTGAAGCTTTCTTT.